A selection of T cell receptor beta chains follows, all from one sample in a study of blood T cell repertoires in COVID-19. TCRdb keeps only in-frame clones here, not all; method: immunoSEQ multiplex PCR. In the table there are about 200,000 clones, roughly 85% of which are singletons. Sequencing was performed on peripheral blood. These receptors all come from a woman aged 40 to 50 with active or convalescent COVID-19. Each CDR3 is given with its conserved first and last residue. The D gene is left open where the match is weak. Some rows have no size entry. The others give once, few or many, or a class for an expanded clone.

cdr3_length clone_size d_call j_call v_call cdr3_aa cdr3_nt
16 NA TRBD1 TRBJ2-2 TRBV6-9 CASSYPRDRATGELFF TGTGCCAGCAGTTACCCCCGGGACAGGGCAACCGGGGAGCTGTTTTTT
16 NA TRBD2 TRBJ2-7 TRBV7-2 CASSSRGLAVNYEQYF TGTGCCAGCAGCTCAAGGGGACTAGCGGTGAACTACGAGCAGTACTTC
15 NA TRBD2 TRBJ2-1 TRBV24-1 CATSVSAGDYNEQFF TGTGCCACCTCAGTTTCAGCGGGAGACTACAATGAGCAGTTCTTC
15 NA TRBD2 TRBJ2-3 TRBV7-9 CASSSGTTNTDTQYF TGTGCCAGCAGCTCCGGGACTACCAACACAGATACGCAGTATTTT
13 NA NA TRBJ2-7 TRBV30 CAWSVGTTYEQYF TGTGCCTGGAGTGTAGGTACTACCTACGAGCAGTACTTC
14 once NA TRBJ1-5 TRBV28 CASTSRVSNQPQHF TGTGCCAGCACTTCGAGGGTTAGCAATCAGCCCCAGCATTTT
12 many NA TRBJ1-5 TRBV28 CASRAGDQPQHF TGTGCCAGCAGAGCAGGGGATCAGCCCCAGCATTTT
14 NA TRBD1 TRBJ2-1 TRBV12-5 CASGPGQGYSEQFF TGTGCTAGTGGTCCCGGACAGGGTTATAGTGAGCAGTTCTTC
14 NA TRBD2 TRBJ2-7 TRBV20-1 CSASLAGVDYEQYF TGCAGTGCTAGTCTAGCGGGAGTGGACTACGAGCAGTACTTC
16 NA NA TRBJ2-3 TRBV29-1 CSVVDLQGTSTDTQYF TGCAGCGTAGTTGATTTACAGGGGACTAGCACAGATACGCAGTATTTT
13 NA NA TRBJ2-5 TRBV29-1 CSARRQKQETQYF TGCAGCGCCAGGAGGCAGAAACAAGAGACCCAGTACTTC
15 NA NA TRBJ1-4 TRBV7-9 CASSKKTDLNEKLFF TGTGCCAGCAGCAAAAAGACAGATTTAAATGAAAAACTGTTTTTT
13 NA NA TRBJ1-2 TRBV9 CASSVSGPYGYTF TGTGCCAGCAGCGTTTCTGGGCCCTATGGCTACACCTTC
14 NA NA TRBJ2-4 TRBV29-1 CSVRTFVGKNIQYF TGCAGCGTGCGGACATTCGTAGGCAAAAACATTCAGTACTTC
17 NA TRBD2 TRBJ2-4 TRBV11-2 CASSPRTSGSIKNIQYF TGTGCCAGCAGCCCGCGGACTAGCGGGTCTATCAAAAACATTCAGTACTTC
14 few NA TRBJ1-1 TRBV28 CASSSTRGVMEAFF TGTGCCAGCAGTTCCACCAGGGGCGTTATGGAAGCTTTCTTT
13 NA NA TRBJ1-2 TRBV6-5 CAASQGSSYGYTF TGTGCCGCCTCACAGGGTAGTAGCTATGGCTACACCTTC
15 NA TRBD1 TRBJ2-2 TRBV3-1/TRBV3-2 CASRPGQGITGELFF TGTGCCAGCAGGCCGGGACAGGGAATCACCGGGGAGCTGTTTTTT
15 NA TRBD1 TRBJ1-2 TRBV28 CASREHTGTGVGYTF TGTGCCAGCAGAGAACATACCGGGACAGGAGTAGGCTACACCTTC
15 NA TRBD1 TRBJ1-5 TRBV5-5 CASSLAGTGNQPQHF TGTGCCAGCAGCTTGGCAGGGACAGGGAATCAGCCCCAGCATTTT
17 NA NA TRBJ1-2 TRBV5-1 CASSYPTGGSRTYGYTF TGCGCCAGCAGCTATCCGACAGGTGGCTCTAGGACCTATGGCTACACCTTC
15 NA TRBD2 TRBJ2-7 TRBV19 CASSPRLAGSYEQYF TGTGCCAGTAGCCCACGACTAGCTGGCTCCTACGAGCAGTACTTC
14 NA TRBD1 TRBJ1-1 TRBV28 CASSPDRGDTEAFF TGTGCCAGCAGTCCGGACAGGGGCGACACTGAAGCTTTCTTT
16 NA TRBD1 TRBJ1-5 TRBV5-5 CASSFGAGGRNQPQHF TGTGCCAGCAGCTTTGGGGCAGGGGGTCGCAATCAGCCCCAGCATTTT
15 NA TRBD2 TRBJ2-1 TRBV27 CASNPRAGVINEQFF TGTGCCAGCAACCCACGAGCGGGAGTGATCAATGAGCAGTTCTTC
15 NA TRBD1 TRBJ2-4 TRBV27 CASAPQGVAKNIQYF TGTGCCAGCGCCCCACAGGGGGTCGCCAAAAACATTCAGTACTTC
15 few NA TRBJ1-5 TRBV5-1 CASSLAGVESGAQHF TGCGCCAGCAGCTTGGCCGGGGTTGAGAGCGGAGCCCAGCATTTT
18 NA TRBD2 TRBJ2-6 TRBV7-6 CASSSSGTFATGANVLTF TGTGCCAGCAGCTCGAGCGGGACTTTCGCGACTGGGGCCAACGTCCTGACTTTC
17 NA TRBD1 TRBJ1-1 TRBV9 CASSDDLYRGVSKSAFF TGTGCCAGCAGCGACGACCTGTACAGGGGCGTAAGTAAGTCAGCTTTCTTT